This is a list of T cell receptor beta chains from one sample in a study of early T cells in non-severe SARS-CoV-2 infection. TCRdb redid the calling of the 5' RACE reads with MiXCR, one entry per CDR3 protein. The data contain 65,000 to 85,000 distinct CDR3 sequences, less than 12% of them singletons. The sample in question was whole blood, obtained at baseline. The receptors here all came from an adult who was a healthcare worker with PCR-confirmed SARS-CoV-2 infection or an uninfected control (not recorded which). Each CDR3 is given with its conserved first and last residue. Each record gives: J gene, D gene, V gene, CDR3 length, clone size, CDR3 protein, CDR3 DNA. D genes are given only for firm matches. Clone sizes are given selectively: once, few, many, or a class where the clone is expanded.

j_gene: TRBJ1-2
d_gene: -
v_gene: TRBV18
len: 16
abundance: many
CDR3aa: CASSAEGTVLNYGYTF
CDR3nt: TGTGCCAGCTCAGCAGAGGGGACGGTCTTGAACTATGGCTACACCTTC

j_gene: TRBJ2-7
d_gene: TRBD1
v_gene: TRBV7-2
len: 15
abundance: few
CDR3aa: CASTLTTGGIYEQYF
CDR3nt: TGTGCCAGCACCTTAACGACAGGGGGCATTTACGAGCAGTACTTC

j_gene: TRBJ1-1
d_gene: -
v_gene: TRBV29-1
len: 12
abundance: -
CDR3aa: CSVGQGHTEAFF
CDR3nt: TGCAGCGTGGGCCAGGGCCACACTGAAGCTTTCTTT

j_gene: TRBJ1-1
d_gene: -
v_gene: TRBV6-1
len: 13
abundance: -
CDR3aa: CSTDRKGGTEAFF
CDR3nt: TGTTCCACGGACAGAAAAGGGGGCACTGAAGCTTTCTTT

j_gene: TRBJ2-3
d_gene: TRBD2
v_gene: TRBV20-1
len: 17
abundance: few
CDR3aa: CSARVTLAGEVADTQYF
CDR3nt: TGCAGTGCTAGAGTCACCCTAGCGGGAGAAGTGGCAGATACGCAGTATTTT

j_gene: TRBJ2-2
d_gene: TRBD2
v_gene: TRBV20-1
len: 13
abundance: many
CDR3aa: CSASLAGVGELFF
CDR3nt: TGCAGTGCTAGCCTAGCGGGAGTCGGGGAGCTGTTTTTT

j_gene: TRBJ2-1
d_gene: TRBD2
v_gene: TRBV9
len: 15
abundance: -
CDR3aa: CASSVGISGVNEQFF
CDR3nt: TGTGCCAGCAGCGTAGGGATTAGCGGGGTAAATGAGCAGTTCTTC

j_gene: TRBJ2-1
d_gene: TRBD2
v_gene: TRBV6-1
len: 15
abundance: -
CDR3aa: CASRSGLAGGGEQFF
CDR3nt: TGTGCCAGCAGGTCGGGACTAGCGGGAGGCGGGGAGCAGTTCTTC

j_gene: TRBJ2-3
d_gene: -
v_gene: TRBV2
len: 10
abundance: many
CDR3aa: CASSVGAQYF
CDR3nt: TGTGCCAGCAGTGTAGGGGCGCAGTATTTT

j_gene: TRBJ2-3
d_gene: -
v_gene: TRBV6-2/TRBV6-3
len: 15
abundance: -
CDR3aa: CASSRGPLLTDTQYF
CDR3nt: TGTGCCAGCAGCCGGGGCCCGCTTTTGACAGATACGCAGTATTTT

j_gene: TRBJ1-1
d_gene: TRBD1
v_gene: TRBV7-9
len: 17
abundance: -
CDR3aa: CASTPMGGGTSNTEAFF
CDR3nt: TGTGCCAGCACCCCGATGGGAGGGGGCACCTCGAACACTGAAGCTTTCTTT

j_gene: TRBJ1-4
d_gene: -
v_gene: TRBV3-1
len: 16
abundance: few
CDR3aa: CASSTPAGATNEKLFF
CDR3nt: TGTGCCAGCAGCACTCCGGCAGGGGCAACTAATGAAAAACTGTTTTTT

j_gene: TRBJ2-5
d_gene: TRBD2
v_gene: TRBV5-1
len: 16
abundance: many
CDR3aa: CASSSLAGGPRETQYF
CDR3nt: TGCGCCAGCAGCTCCCTAGCGGGAGGGCCGAGAGAGACCCAGTACTTC

j_gene: TRBJ2-1
d_gene: TRBD2
v_gene: TRBV19
len: 14
abundance: few
CDR3aa: CASSVVAGFNEQFF
CDR3nt: TGTGCCAGTAGTGTGGTAGCGGGGTTCAATGAGCAGTTCTTC

j_gene: TRBJ2-5
d_gene: -
v_gene: TRBV7-2
len: 13
abundance: few
CDR3aa: CASSLIWQETQYF
CDR3nt: TGTGCCAGCAGCTTAATCTGGCAAGAGACCCAGTACTTC

j_gene: TRBJ2-2
d_gene: -
v_gene: TRBV6-5
len: 17
abundance: -
CDR3aa: CASSYSIRAGTPGELFF
CDR3nt: TGTGCCAGCAGTTACTCGATCAGGGCAGGGACCCCTGGGGAGCTGTTTTTT

j_gene: TRBJ2-5
d_gene: TRBD1
v_gene: TRBV6-1
len: 13
abundance: many
CDR3aa: CASSVWDRETQYF
CDR3nt: TGTGCCAGCAGTGTCTGGGACAGGGAGACCCAGTACTTC

j_gene: TRBJ2-7
d_gene: TRBD1
v_gene: TRBV29-1
len: 12
abundance: few
CDR3aa: CSVAKGGNEQYF
CDR3nt: TGCAGCGTTGCAAAAGGGGGCAACGAGCAGTACTTC

j_gene: TRBJ2-1
d_gene: -
v_gene: TRBV7-2
len: 15
abundance: many
CDR3aa: CASSSVGTTYNEQFF
CDR3nt: TGTGCCAGCAGCTCAGTAGGGACAACCTACAATGAGCAGTTCTTC

j_gene: TRBJ2-3
d_gene: -
v_gene: TRBV7-9
len: 10
abundance: many
CDR3aa: CASSSNTQYF
CDR3nt: TGTGCCAGCAGCTCCAATACGCAGTATTTT

j_gene: TRBJ1-2
d_gene: TRBD1
v_gene: TRBV10-3
len: 14
abundance: -
CDR3aa: CAILPGQGNYGYTF
CDR3nt: TGTGCCATATTACCGGGACAGGGTAACTATGGCTACACCTTC

j_gene: TRBJ2-3
d_gene: -
v_gene: TRBV28
len: 14
abundance: many
CDR3aa: CASSQQISTDTQYF
CDR3nt: TGTGCCAGCAGCCAACAGATTAGCACAGATACGCAGTATTTT

j_gene: TRBJ1-2
d_gene: -
v_gene: TRBV18
len: 15
abundance: few
CDR3aa: CASSPLPEQRDGYTF
CDR3nt: TGTGCCAGCTCACCACTTCCAGAACAAAGAGATGGCTACACCTTC

j_gene: TRBJ2-1
d_gene: TRBD2
v_gene: TRBV7-6
len: 13
abundance: -
CDR3aa: CASSPREGLRQFF
CDR3nt: TGTGCCAGCAGCCCCAGGGAGGGATTGAGGCAGTTCTTC

j_gene: TRBJ1-2
d_gene: TRBD1
v_gene: TRBV29-1
len: 15
abundance: -
CDR3aa: CSVETPRDRGHGYTF
CDR3nt: TGCAGCGTTGAGACACCCCGGGACAGGGGACATGGCTACACCTTC

j_gene: TRBJ2-2
d_gene: -
v_gene: TRBV7-2
len: 16
abundance: -
CDR3aa: CASSHAWRENTGELFF
CDR3nt: TGTGCCAGCAGCCACGCCTGGAGAGAGAACACCGGGGAGCTGTTTTTT

j_gene: TRBJ2-3
d_gene: -
v_gene: TRBV5-6
len: 14
abundance: -
CDR3aa: CASSLEGSTDTQYF
CDR3nt: TGTGCCAGCAGCTTGGAGGGTAGCACAGATACGCAGTATTTT

j_gene: TRBJ2-1
d_gene: -
v_gene: TRBV20-1
len: 12
abundance: -
CDR3aa: CSASRDFNEQFF
CDR3nt: TGCAGTGCTAGTCGGGATTTCAATGAGCAGTTCTTC

j_gene: TRBJ2-2
d_gene: TRBD1
v_gene: TRBV12-5
len: 16
abundance: many
CDR3aa: CASGLAGQGLIGELFF
CDR3nt: TGTGCTAGTGGTTTAGCTGGACAGGGCCTAATTGGGGAGCTGTTTTTT

j_gene: TRBJ1-3
d_gene: -
v_gene: TRBV6-5
len: 15
abundance: few
CDR3aa: CASSYSRSLGNTIYF
CDR3nt: TGTGCCAGCAGTTACTCCCGCAGTCTAGGAAACACCATATATTTT

j_gene: TRBJ2-7
d_gene: -
v_gene: TRBV4-1
len: 13
abundance: few
CDR3aa: CASSQDRGWEQYF
CDR3nt: TGCGCCAGCAGCCAAGACAGGGGTTGGGAGCAGTACTTC

j_gene: TRBJ2-1
d_gene: -
v_gene: TRBV28
len: 14
abundance: -
CDR3aa: CASIFSGAYNEQFF
CDR3nt: TGTGCCAGCATCTTTTCTGGGGCCTACAATGAGCAGTTCTTC

j_gene: TRBJ2-3
d_gene: -
v_gene: TRBV7-3
len: 13
abundance: -
CDR3aa: CASSLNFADTQYF
CDR3nt: TGTGCCAGCAGCTTAAATTTTGCAGATACGCAGTATTTT

j_gene: TRBJ1-3
d_gene: TRBD1
v_gene: TRBV28
len: 16
abundance: many
CDR3aa: CASPPSDRASGNTIYF
CDR3nt: TGTGCCAGCCCCCCCTCTGACAGGGCCTCTGGAAACACCATATATTTT

j_gene: TRBJ2-3
d_gene: -
v_gene: TRBV7-3
len: 14
abundance: many
CDR3aa: CASSSMSSTDTQYF
CDR3nt: TGTGCCAGCAGCTCCATGAGTAGCACAGATACGCAGTATTTT

j_gene: TRBJ2-7
d_gene: -
v_gene: TRBV9
len: 14
abundance: many
CDR3aa: CASSVGGESYEQYF
CDR3nt: TGTGCCAGCAGCGTAGGGGGTGAGTCCTACGAGCAGTACTTC

j_gene: TRBJ1-1
d_gene: -
v_gene: TRBV9
len: 15
abundance: many
CDR3aa: CASSVASPPNTEAFF
CDR3nt: TGTGCCAGCAGCGTAGCTTCCCCGCCGAACACTGAAGCTTTCTTT

j_gene: TRBJ2-7
d_gene: TRBD1
v_gene: TRBV6-5
len: 14
abundance: -
CDR3aa: CASSRRDSSYEQYF
CDR3nt: TGTGCCAGCAGTCGCCGGGACAGCTCCTACGAGCAGTACTTC

j_gene: TRBJ2-7
d_gene: TRBD1
v_gene: TRBV13
len: 16
abundance: -
CDR3aa: CASSLSRGLRTYEQYF
CDR3nt: TGTGCCAGCAGCTTATCTAGGGGGCTCAGGACCTACGAGCAGTACTTC

j_gene: TRBJ2-5
d_gene: TRBD1
v_gene: TRBV5-1
len: 16
abundance: medium-sized
CDR3aa: CASSWRPGTGQETQYF
CDR3nt: TGCGCCAGCAGCTGGCGTCCCGGGACAGGGCAAGAGACCCAGTACTTC

j_gene: TRBJ2-7
d_gene: TRBD1
v_gene: TRBV20-1
len: 15
abundance: few
CDR3aa: CSARVPGQGSYEQYF
CDR3nt: TGCAGTGCTAGGGTCCCGGGACAGGGTTCCTACGAGCAGTACTTC

j_gene: TRBJ2-3
d_gene: TRBD2
v_gene: TRBV5-4
len: 15
abundance: many
CDR3aa: CASSWTSGRGDTQYF
CDR3nt: TGTGCCAGCAGCTGGACTAGCGGGAGAGGAGATACGCAGTATTTT

j_gene: TRBJ2-2
d_gene: TRBD2
v_gene: TRBV3-1
len: 17
abundance: -
CDR3aa: CASSQMLAGGPSGELFF
CDR3nt: TGTGCCAGCAGCCAAATGTTGGCGGGAGGGCCCAGCGGGGAGCTGTTTTTT

j_gene: TRBJ1-5
d_gene: -
v_gene: TRBV27
len: 13
abundance: many
CDR3aa: CASSLGQGQPQHF
CDR3nt: TGTGCCAGCAGTTTAGGTCAGGGTCAGCCCCAGCATTTT

j_gene: TRBJ2-7
d_gene: TRBD1
v_gene: TRBV18
len: 13
abundance: many
CDR3aa: CASSRGTDYEQYF
CDR3nt: TGTGCCAGCTCAAGGGGGACAGACTACGAGCAGTACTTC

j_gene: TRBJ1-3
d_gene: -
v_gene: TRBV12-3/TRBV12-4
len: 13
abundance: few
CDR3aa: CASNRGSGNTIYF
CDR3nt: TGTGCCAGCAACCGGGGCTCTGGAAACACCATATATTTT

j_gene: TRBJ2-7
d_gene: TRBD2
v_gene: TRBV7-2
len: 13
abundance: many
CDR3aa: CASSFGGGDEQYF
CDR3nt: TGTGCCAGCAGCTTCGGGGGAGGGGACGAGCAGTACTTC

j_gene: TRBJ2-2
d_gene: -
v_gene: TRBV7-9
len: 15
abundance: many
CDR3aa: CASSLRVEVSGELFF
CDR3nt: TGTGCCAGCAGCTTAAGGGTCGAGGTGTCCGGGGAGCTGTTTTTT

j_gene: TRBJ2-3
d_gene: -
v_gene: TRBV3-1
len: 14
abundance: once
CDR3aa: CASGPGLSTDTQYF
CDR3nt: TGTGCCAGCGGACCGGGACTTAGCACAGATACGCAGTATTTT

j_gene: TRBJ2-1
d_gene: TRBD2
v_gene: TRBV4-1
len: 17
abundance: -
CDR3aa: CASSPRKTSPYGNEQFF
CDR3nt: TGCGCCAGCAGCCCCAGAAAGACTAGCCCCTACGGGAATGAGCAGTTCTTC

j_gene: TRBJ2-7
d_gene: TRBD1
v_gene: TRBV3-1
len: 14
abundance: -
CDR3aa: CASSSGQGTYEQYF
CDR3nt: TGTGCCAGCAGCTCCGGACAGGGTACCTACGAGCAGTACTTC

j_gene: TRBJ1-5
d_gene: -
v_gene: TRBV4-1
len: 16
abundance: few
CDR3aa: CASSQERGTGDQPQHF
CDR3nt: TGCGCCAGCAGCCAAGAAAGGGGAACGGGCGATCAGCCCCAGCATTTT

j_gene: TRBJ2-7
d_gene: -
v_gene: TRBV12-3/TRBV12-4
len: 15
abundance: -
CDR3aa: CASSRISGSSYEQYF
CDR3nt: TGTGCCAGCAGCAGAATCAGCGGAAGCTCCTACGAGCAGTACTTC

j_gene: TRBJ2-7
d_gene: TRBD2
v_gene: TRBV4-3
len: 17
abundance: -
CDR3aa: CASSNGLAGAGSYEQYF
CDR3nt: TGCGCCAGCAGCAACGGACTAGCGGGAGCGGGGTCCTACGAGCAGTACTTC

j_gene: TRBJ2-2
d_gene: -
v_gene: TRBV11-2
len: 14
abundance: many
CDR3aa: CASSPTRAEGELFF
CDR3nt: TGTGCCAGCAGCCCTACCCGTGCGGAGGGGGAGCTGTTTTTT

j_gene: TRBJ1-3
d_gene: -
v_gene: TRBV12-3/TRBV12-4
len: 13
abundance: few
CDR3aa: CASTTSGSDTIYF
CDR3nt: TGTGCCAGCACCACCTCTGGGTCGGACACCATATATTTT

j_gene: TRBJ2-1
d_gene: -
v_gene: TRBV7-6
len: 13
abundance: few
CDR3aa: CASSLARHNEQFF
CDR3nt: TGTGCCAGCAGCTTAGCGAGGCACAATGAGCAGTTCTTC

j_gene: TRBJ2-3
d_gene: -
v_gene: TRBV10-3
len: 14
abundance: -
CDR3aa: CATQPWQITDTQYF
CDR3nt: TGTGCCACCCAGCCTTGGCAGATCACAGATACGCAGTATTTT

j_gene: TRBJ2-5
d_gene: TRBD1
v_gene: TRBV29-1
len: 12
abundance: many
CDR3aa: CSADRGAQTQYF
CDR3nt: TGCAGCGCCGACAGGGGAGCGCAGACCCAGTACTTC